This T cell receptor beta chain was captured by sequencing in a study of cytomegalovirus exposure and HLA in healthy donors. PCR was performed using 60 Vbeta and 13 Jbeta primers. Some clones are missing from TCRdb's copy, which holds only in-frame ones; the method was immunoSEQ multiplex PCR. The profile shows nearly 200,000 clones, roughly 80% of them singletons. Study findings and constraints: The classifier reportedly diagnosed cytomegalovirus status with high sensitivity and specificity. Versus the approximately 700-donor mean, an Asian-associated ancestry cluster reportedly showed fewer N-insertions in a later analysis.

This clone was recorded once. Its target is not known. The CDR3 contains 14 residues. From germline, CDR1 is MNHEY and CDR2 SMNVEV (reference sequence). V shed 6 bases, J shed 11 bases, and the junction held 15 bases outside the gene matches. This TCR derives from a male donor in good health and CMV-seropositive. The gene calls are TRBV27 and TRBJ2-5, with TRBD1 identical over 7 bases. Specimen: PBMCs. The CDR3 DNA sequence: TGTGCCAGCAGATTCCGGGACAGATCTAGGGAGCAGTACTTC. It specifies CASRFRDRSREQYF.